The entry below gives a single T cell receptor beta chain sequence along with its context. This clonotype has a count of ten or more. The antigen it recognizes is unknown. No base qualities exist here, and no much larger clone lies one base off it. The sample belongs to a study of T cells in Graves' hyperthyroidism and ophthalmopathy (dated by TCRdb to the late 2010s). Describing the broader study: Peripheral blood was sampled at the time of initial diagnosis, prior to any treatment. To identify TCR V-J signatures that set the groups apart, the researchers used a discovery cohort of 90 to 100 patients, made up of roughly 45 with Graves' ophthalmopathy and about 59 with stable Graves' hyperthyroidism. In several Graves' hyperthyroidism patients, the study also compared T-cell repertoires from thyroid tissue with T-cell repertoires from blood. Once sampling was done, hyperthyroidism patients were given methimazole at a starting dose of 30 mg daily, whereas ophthalmopathy patients were given high-dose intravenous methylprednisolone. An independent validation cohort of 18 to 20 hyperthyroidism patients and 17 patients who later progressed to ophthalmopathy tested prospective prediction of ophthalmopathy. TCR Vbeta CDR3 sequencing of roughly 140 peripheral blood samples (43 ophthalmopathy, some 75 hyperthyroidism and around 17 progressor patients) is reported in the paper. For training and testing, the 100 or so patients in the discovery cohort were randomly divided in a 7:3 ratio. The investigation overall reported the following: A 13 V-J signature model separated ophthalmopathy from stable hyperthyroidism, with approximately 86% sensitivity and about 81% specificity in cross-validation and 80%/75% in testing. In validation, progression to ophthalmopathy was predicted by the model with 70% to 71% sensitivity and roughly 76% specificity, a median of about 6.8 months before onset. No statistical method was used to fix the sample size in advance, and group allocation was not hidden from the investigators. Blood samples also contained most of the expanded thyroid clonotypes (frequency above 0.001), which suggests that blood repertoires may reflect thyroid immune responses.

Stable Graves' hyperthyroidism was defined as the absence of progression to ophthalmopathy over 18 months of follow-up. Hyperthyroidism patients were aged 18 to 65 years and newly diagnosed, with disease duration of less than 2 months. Patients with uncontrolled infections, other autoimmune diseases, pregnancy or lactation were excluded. Diagnoses were based on clinical symptoms, serum thyroxine and TRAb, thyroid ultrasound and orbital computed tomography. PBMCs were separated from about 10 ml of fresh peripheral blood using Ficoll-Paque density gradient centrifugation. Total RNA was extracted using Trizol reagent, and RNA quality was assessed on an Agilent 2100 Bioanalyzer. The germline V gene (reference sequence) gives CDR1 as DFQATT and CDR2 as SNEGSKA. Relative to germline, V is missing 0 bases and J is missing 3 bases, with 5 bases of the junction outside any gene match. From the cysteine through the phenylalanine, the CDR3 covers 14 amino acids. Only the CDR3 portion is preserved as DNA: 42 bases, with reading frame beginning at the first base.

Amplification of TCR beta CDR3 regions was carried out from RNA transcripts. A first-round RT-PCR of the TCR CDR3 used the HTBI primer set with the Qiagen OneStep RT-PCR kit. Libraries were constructed in a second round of multiplex PCR, after which size selection and purification were carried out. Paired-end sequencing of the libraries was performed with 100 bp reads on an Illumina HiSeq2000. As for how the authors treated the data: SOAPnuke was used to process the raw data, removing reads that contained adapters or uncalled bases, had a mean Phred below 15, or lacked an exact match to the constant primer or identifier. COPE v1.2.5 was used to merge the high-quality paired reads, and each unique nucleotide sequence was defined as a clonotype. MiTCR v1.1 was used to align clonotypes to the IMGT TRBV, TRBD and TRBJ reference segments. The analysis included only V-J combinations with a frequency above 0.0001, which together covered 99.2% of the repertoires. The TCS score was defined as F50 (clonal expansion) divided by E x V (chaos), with BLOSUM62-based TCRdist calculated between CDR3 peptides within each V-J. Welch's t-statistics and random forest reduced just over 500 V-J features to roughly 13, which were used in a naive Bayes classifier (R e1071). TCRdb reran the public reads through fastp at Q25 and MiXCR, keeping productive beta chains. Each entry is one CDR3 protein sequence, shown with its most common DNA and genes. These V and J calls are TCRdb output, not the study's own analysis. This sample gives approximately 590,000 distinct CDR3 sequences in total; approximately 14% of them show up just once. The top ten hold under 7.5% of the sample.

The origin of this receptor is a woman younger than 45 with Graves' hyperthyroidism. The V and J segments used are TRBV20-1 and TRBJ2-7, with 7 bases aligning to TRBD2. Sequencing was carried out using blood. CDR3 protein: CSARDIRDYYEQYF. The nucleotides are TGCAGTGCTAGAGATATCCGGGACTACTACGAGCAGTACTTC.